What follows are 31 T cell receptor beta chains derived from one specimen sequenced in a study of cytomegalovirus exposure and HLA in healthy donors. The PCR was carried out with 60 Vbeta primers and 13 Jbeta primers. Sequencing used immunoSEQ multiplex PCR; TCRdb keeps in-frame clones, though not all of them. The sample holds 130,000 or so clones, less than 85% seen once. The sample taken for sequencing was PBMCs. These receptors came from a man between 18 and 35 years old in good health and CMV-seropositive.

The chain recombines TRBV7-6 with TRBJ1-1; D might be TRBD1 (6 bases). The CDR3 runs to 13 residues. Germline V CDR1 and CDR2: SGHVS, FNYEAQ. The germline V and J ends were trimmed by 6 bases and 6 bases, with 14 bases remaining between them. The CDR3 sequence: CASRSASGAEAFF. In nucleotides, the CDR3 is TGTGCCAGCAGAAGTGCGTCAGGGGCTGAAGCTTTCTTT. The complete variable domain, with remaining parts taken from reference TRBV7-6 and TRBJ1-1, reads GAGVSQSPRYKVTKRGQDVALRCDPISGHVSLYWYRQALGQGPEFLTYFNYEAQQDKSGLPNDRFSAERPEGSISTLTIQRTEQRDSAMYRCASRSASGAEAFFGQGTRLTVV.

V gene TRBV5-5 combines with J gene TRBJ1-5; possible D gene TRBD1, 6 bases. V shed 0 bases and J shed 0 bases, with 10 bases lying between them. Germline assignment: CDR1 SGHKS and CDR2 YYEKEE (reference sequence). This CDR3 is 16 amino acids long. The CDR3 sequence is CASSLAGGHSNQPQHF. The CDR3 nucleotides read TGTGCCAGCAGCTTGGCCGGGGGGCATAGCAATCAGCCCCAGCATTTT.

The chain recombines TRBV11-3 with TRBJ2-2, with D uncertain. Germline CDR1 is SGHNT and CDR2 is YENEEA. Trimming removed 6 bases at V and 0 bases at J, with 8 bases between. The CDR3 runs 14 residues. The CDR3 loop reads CASSVASNTGELFF. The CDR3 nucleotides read TGTGCCAGCAGTGTGGCTTCGAACACCGGGGAGCTGTTTTTT.

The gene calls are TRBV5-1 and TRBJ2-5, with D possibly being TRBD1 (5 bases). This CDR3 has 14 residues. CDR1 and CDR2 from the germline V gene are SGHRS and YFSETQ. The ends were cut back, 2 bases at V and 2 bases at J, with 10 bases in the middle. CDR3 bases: TGCGCCAGCAGCTTCCAGACAGTGCAAGAGACCCAGTACTTC. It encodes CASSFQTVQETQYF.

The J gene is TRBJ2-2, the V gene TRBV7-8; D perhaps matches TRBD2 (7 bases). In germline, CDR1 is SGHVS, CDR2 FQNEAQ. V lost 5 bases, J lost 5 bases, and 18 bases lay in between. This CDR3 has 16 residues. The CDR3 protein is CASSSRRGRPTGELFF. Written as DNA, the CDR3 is TGTGCCAGCAGCAGCAGGCGGGGGCGCCCAACCGGGGAGCTGTTTTTT.

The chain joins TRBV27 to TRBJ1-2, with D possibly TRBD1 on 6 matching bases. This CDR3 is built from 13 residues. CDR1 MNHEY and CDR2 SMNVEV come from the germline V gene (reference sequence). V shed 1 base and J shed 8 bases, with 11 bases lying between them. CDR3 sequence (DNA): TGTGCCAGCAGTTTATTACAGGGTTACGGCTACACCTTC. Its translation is CASSLLQGYGYTF.

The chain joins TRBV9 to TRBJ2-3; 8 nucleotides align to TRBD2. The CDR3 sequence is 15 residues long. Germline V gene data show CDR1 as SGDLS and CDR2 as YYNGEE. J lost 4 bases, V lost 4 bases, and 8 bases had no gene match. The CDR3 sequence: CASSPVAGWADTQYF. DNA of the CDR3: TGTGCCAGCAGCCCAGTAGCGGGATGGGCAGATACGCAGTATTTT. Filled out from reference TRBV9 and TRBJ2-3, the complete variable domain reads DSGVTQTPKHLITATGQRVTLRCSPRSGDLSVYWYQQSLDQGLQFLIQYYNGEERAKGNILERFSAQQFPDLHSELNLSSLELGDSALYFCASSPVAGWADTQYFGPGTRLTVL.

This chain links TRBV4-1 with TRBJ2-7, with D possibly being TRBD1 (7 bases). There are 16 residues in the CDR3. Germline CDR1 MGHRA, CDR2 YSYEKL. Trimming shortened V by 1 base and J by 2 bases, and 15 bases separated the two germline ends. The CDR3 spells CASSQAGAGGTYEQYF. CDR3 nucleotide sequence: TGCGCCAGCAGCCAAGCCGGGGCAGGGGGGACCTACGAGCAGTACTTC.

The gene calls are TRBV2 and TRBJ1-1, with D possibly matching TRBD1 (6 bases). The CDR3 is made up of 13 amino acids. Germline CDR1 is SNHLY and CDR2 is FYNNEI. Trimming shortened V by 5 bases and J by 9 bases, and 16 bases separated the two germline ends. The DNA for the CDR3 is TGTGCCAGCAGTCGCGGACAGCAGGGTAAAGCTTTCTTT. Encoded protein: CASSRGQQGKAFF.

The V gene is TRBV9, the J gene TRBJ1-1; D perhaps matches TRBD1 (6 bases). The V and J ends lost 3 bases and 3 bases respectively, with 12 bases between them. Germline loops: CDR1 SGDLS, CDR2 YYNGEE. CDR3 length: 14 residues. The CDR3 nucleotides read TGTGCCAGCAGCGCCCGGGACACTTACACTGAAGCTTTCTTT. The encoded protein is CASSARDTYTEAFF.

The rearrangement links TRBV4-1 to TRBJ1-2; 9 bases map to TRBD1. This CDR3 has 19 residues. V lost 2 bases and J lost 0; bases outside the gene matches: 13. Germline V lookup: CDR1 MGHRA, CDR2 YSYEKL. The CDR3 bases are TGCGCCAGCAGCCAACCGGCGGGACAGGGAGGTTTAGCTAACTATGGCTACACCTTC. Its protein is CASSQPAGQGGLANYGYTF.

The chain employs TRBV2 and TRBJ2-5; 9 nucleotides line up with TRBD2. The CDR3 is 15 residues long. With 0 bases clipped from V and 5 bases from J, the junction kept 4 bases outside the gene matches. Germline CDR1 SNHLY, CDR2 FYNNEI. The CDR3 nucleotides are TGTGCCAGCAGTGAAGCGCGGGGGGGGAAGGAGACCCAGTACTTC. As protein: CASSEARGGKETQYF.

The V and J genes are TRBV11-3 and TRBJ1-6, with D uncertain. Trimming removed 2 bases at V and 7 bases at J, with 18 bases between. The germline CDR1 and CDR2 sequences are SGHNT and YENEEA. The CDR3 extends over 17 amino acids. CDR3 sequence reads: CASSLRESWTENSPLHF. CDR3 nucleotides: TGTGCCAGCAGCTTACGGGAGAGCTGGACGGAGAATTCACCCCTCCACTTT.

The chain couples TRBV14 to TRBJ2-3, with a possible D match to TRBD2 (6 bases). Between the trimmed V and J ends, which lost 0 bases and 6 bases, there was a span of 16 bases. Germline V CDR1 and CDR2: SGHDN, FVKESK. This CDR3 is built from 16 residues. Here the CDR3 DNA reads TGTGCCAGCAGCCAAGAGCCGGGGGAGCGGCCGGATACGCAGTATTTT. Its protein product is CASSQEPGERPDTQYF.

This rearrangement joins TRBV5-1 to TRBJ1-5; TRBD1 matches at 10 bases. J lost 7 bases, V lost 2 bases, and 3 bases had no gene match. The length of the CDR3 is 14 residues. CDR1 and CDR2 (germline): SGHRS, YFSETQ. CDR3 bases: TGCGCCAGCAGCTTCGGACAGGGGGAACAGCCCCAGCATTTT. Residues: CASSFGQGEQPQHF.

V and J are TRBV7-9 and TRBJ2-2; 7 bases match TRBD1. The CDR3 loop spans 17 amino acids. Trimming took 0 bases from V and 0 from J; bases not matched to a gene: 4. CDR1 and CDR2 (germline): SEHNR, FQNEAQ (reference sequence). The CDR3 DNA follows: TGTGCCAGCAGCTTAGCCAAGGGACAGTCGAACACCGGGGAGCTGTTTTTT. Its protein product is CASSLAKGQSNTGELFF.

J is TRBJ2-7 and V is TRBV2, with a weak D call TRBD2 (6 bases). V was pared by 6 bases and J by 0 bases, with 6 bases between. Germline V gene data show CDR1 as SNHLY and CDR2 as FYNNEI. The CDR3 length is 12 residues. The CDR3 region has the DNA TGTGCCAGCAGGGGGGGCTCCTACGAGCAGTACTTC. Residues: CASRGGSYEQYF.

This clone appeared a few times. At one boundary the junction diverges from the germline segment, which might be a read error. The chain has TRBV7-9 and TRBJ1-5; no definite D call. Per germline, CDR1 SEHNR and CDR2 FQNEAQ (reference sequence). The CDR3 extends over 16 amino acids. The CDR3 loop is CTSSLGAVMIGQPQHF. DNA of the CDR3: TGTACCAGCAGCTTAGGAGCGGTAATGATTGGTCAGCCCCAGCATTTT.

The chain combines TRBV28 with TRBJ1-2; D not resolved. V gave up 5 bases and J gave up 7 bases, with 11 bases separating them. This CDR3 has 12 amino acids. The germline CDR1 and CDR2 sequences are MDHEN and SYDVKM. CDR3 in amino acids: CASSRGVSGYTF. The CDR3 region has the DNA TGTGCCAGCAGTCGGGGAGTCTCTGGCTACACCTTC.

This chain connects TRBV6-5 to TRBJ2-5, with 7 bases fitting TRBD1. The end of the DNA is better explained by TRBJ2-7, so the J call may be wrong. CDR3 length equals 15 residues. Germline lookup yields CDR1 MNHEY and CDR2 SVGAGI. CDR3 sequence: CASSPRDSSDYEQYF. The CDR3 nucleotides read TGTGCCAGCAGTCCCCGGGACAGCTCAGACTACGAGCAGTACTTC.

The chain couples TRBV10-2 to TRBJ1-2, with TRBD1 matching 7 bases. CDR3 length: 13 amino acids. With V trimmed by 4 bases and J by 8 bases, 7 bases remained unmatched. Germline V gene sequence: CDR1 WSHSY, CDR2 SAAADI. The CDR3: CASSVDRVTGYTF. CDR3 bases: TGCGCCAGCAGTGTAGACAGGGTTACCGGCTACACCTTC.

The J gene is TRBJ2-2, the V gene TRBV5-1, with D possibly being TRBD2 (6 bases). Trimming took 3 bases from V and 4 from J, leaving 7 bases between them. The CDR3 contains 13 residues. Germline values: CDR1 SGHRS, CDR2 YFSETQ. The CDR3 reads CASSWGVTGELFF. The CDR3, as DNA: TGCGCCAGCAGCTGGGGGGTCACCGGGGAGCTGTTTTTT.

The CDR3 loop is CASSGGLVGGEQFF. The CDR3 DNA follows: TGCGCCAGCAGTGGGGGACTAGTGGGGGGTGAGCAGTTCTTC. The J gene is TRBJ2-1, the V gene TRBV10-1, with 8 bases lining up with TRBD2. CDR1 is WNHNN and CDR2 is SYGVQD in the germline V gene (reference sequence). The CDR3 length is 14 residues. The V segment lost 4 bases and the J segment 9 bases; nucleotides outside the gene matches: 8.

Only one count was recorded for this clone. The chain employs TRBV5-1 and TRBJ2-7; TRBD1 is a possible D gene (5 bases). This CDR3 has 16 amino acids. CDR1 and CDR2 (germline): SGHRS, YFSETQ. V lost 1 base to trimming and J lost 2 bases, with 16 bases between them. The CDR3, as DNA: TGCGCCAGCAGCTTGCCGGACACCCCCGCAGCCTACGAGCAGTACTTC. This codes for CASSLPDTPAAYEQYF.

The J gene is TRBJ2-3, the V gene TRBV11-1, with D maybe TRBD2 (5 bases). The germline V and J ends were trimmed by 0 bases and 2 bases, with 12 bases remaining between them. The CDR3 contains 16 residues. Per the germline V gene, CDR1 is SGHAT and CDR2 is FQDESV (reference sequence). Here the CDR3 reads CASSLAQEGLTDTQYF. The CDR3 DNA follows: TGTGCCAGCAGCTTAGCGCAAGAGGGCCTCACAGATACGCAGTATTTT.

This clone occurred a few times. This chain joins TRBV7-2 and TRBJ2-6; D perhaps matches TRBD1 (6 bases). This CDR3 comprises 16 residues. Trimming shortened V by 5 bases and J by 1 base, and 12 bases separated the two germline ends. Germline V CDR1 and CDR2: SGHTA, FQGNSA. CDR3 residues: CASSPPTGSGANVLTF. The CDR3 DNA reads TGTGCCAGCAGCCCGCCGACAGGATCTGGGGCCAACGTCCTGACTTTC.

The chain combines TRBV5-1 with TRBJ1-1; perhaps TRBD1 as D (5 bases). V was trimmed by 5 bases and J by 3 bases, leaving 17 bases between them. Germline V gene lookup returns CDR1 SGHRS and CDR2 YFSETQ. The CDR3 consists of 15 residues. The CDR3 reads CASRALQEGYTEAFF. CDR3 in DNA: TGCGCCAGCAGGGCCCTCCAGGAGGGGTACACTGAAGCTTTCTTT. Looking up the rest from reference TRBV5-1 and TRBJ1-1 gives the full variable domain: KAGVTQTPRYLIKTRGQQVTLSCSPISGHRSVSWYQQTPGQGLQFLFEYFSETQRNKGNFPGRFSGRQFSNSRSEMNVSTLELGDSALYLCASRALQEGYTEAFFGQGTRLTVV.

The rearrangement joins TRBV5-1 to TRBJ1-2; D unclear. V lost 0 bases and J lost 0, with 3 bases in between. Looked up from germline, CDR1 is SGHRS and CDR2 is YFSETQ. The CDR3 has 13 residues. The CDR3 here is CASSLGPNYGYTF. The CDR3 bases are TGCGCCAGCAGCTTGGGGCCTAACTATGGCTACACCTTC.

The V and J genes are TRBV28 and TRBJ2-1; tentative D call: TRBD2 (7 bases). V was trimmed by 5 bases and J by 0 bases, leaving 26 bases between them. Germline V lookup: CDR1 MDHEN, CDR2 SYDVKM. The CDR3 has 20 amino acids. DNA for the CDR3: TGTGCCAGCAGTCCGACTTTAAACTACGGGGGGCCCAGCTCCTACAATGAGCAGTTCTTC. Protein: CASSPTLNYGGPSSYNEQFF.

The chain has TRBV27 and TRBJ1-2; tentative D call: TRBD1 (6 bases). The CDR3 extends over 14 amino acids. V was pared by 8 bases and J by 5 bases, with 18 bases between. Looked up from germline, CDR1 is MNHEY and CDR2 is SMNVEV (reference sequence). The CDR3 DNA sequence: TGTGCCAGCCGATCGGGGGGGCTTCGGTATGGCTACACCTTC. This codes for CASRSGGLRYGYTF.

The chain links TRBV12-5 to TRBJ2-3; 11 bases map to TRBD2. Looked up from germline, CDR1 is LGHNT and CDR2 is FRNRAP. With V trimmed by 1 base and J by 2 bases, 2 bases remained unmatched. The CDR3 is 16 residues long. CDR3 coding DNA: TGTGCTAGTGGTTTGGGACTAGCGGGACTCACAGATACGCAGTATTTT. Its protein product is CASGLGLAGLTDTQYF. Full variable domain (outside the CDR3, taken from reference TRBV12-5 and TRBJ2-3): DARVTQTPRHKVTEMGQEVTMRCQPILGHNTVFWYRQTMMQGLELLAYFRNRAPLDDSGMPKDRFSAEMPDATLATLKIQPSEPRDSAVYFCASGLGLAGLTDTQYFGPGTRLTVL.